This TCR beta chain was found in a study of Graves' ophthalmopathy and Graves' hyperthyroidism. Whole-study context: Peripheral blood was collected at initial diagnosis, before any treatment.

Amplifying from RNA transcripts, the study obtained TCR beta CDR3 regions. Following a first-round RT-PCR that used HTBI primers, a second-round multiplex PCR was carried out. From the multiplex PCR reads, TCRdb called clonotypes with MiXCR, one entry per CDR3 protein. This sample has about 220,000 distinct CDR3 sequences; 20% to 25% occur once, and the top ten carry roughly 45%. CDR1 is SGDLS and CDR2 is YYNGEE in the germline V gene. This CDR3 has 14 amino acids. Trimming removed 0 bases at V and 2 bases at J, with 9 bases between. General study points: Blood also carried most expanded thyroid clonotypes exceeding 0.001 frequency.

Donors with ophthalmopathy: moderate-to-severe activity, CAS ≥3, NOSPECS ≥4, duration under 3 months. No donor had other autoimmune disease, uncontrolled infection, pregnancy or lactation. Many counts were recorded for this clonotype. Its target is not known. This sequence joins TRBV9 and TRBJ2-7; tentative D call: TRBD1 (5 bases). Sequencing was performed on peripheral blood. This TCR was recovered from a woman in her 50s with Graves' ophthalmopathy. CDR3 nucleotide sequence: TGTGCCAGCAGCGTAGCTGACAGACCCTACGAGCAGTACTTC. Its translation: CASSVADRPYEQYF.